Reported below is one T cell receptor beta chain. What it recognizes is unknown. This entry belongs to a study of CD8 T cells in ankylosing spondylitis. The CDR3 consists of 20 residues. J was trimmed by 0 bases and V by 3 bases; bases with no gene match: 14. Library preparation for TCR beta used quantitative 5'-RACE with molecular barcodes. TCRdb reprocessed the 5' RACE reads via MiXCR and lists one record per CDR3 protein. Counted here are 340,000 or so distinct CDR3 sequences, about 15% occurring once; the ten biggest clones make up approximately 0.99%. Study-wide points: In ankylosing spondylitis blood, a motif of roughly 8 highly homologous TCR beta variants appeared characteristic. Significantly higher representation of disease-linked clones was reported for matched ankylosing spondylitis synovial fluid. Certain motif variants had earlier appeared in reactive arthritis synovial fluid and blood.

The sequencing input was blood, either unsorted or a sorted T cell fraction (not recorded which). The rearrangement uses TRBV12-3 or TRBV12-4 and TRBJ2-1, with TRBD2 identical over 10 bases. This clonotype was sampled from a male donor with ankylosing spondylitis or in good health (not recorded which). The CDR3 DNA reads TGTGCCAGCAGTTTTGGCTCGGCTAGCGGGGGCCGAAGCTCCTACAATGAGCAGTTCTTC. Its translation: CASSFGSASGGRSSYNEQFF.